A selection of T cell receptor beta chains follows, all from one sample in a study of cytomegalovirus exposure and HLA in healthy donors. The data were produced by immunoSEQ multiplex PCR, yet TCRdb's version contains in-frame clones alone and is incomplete. The data hold some 240,000 clones, with around 87% observed a single time. What was sequenced was PBMCs. The receptors were gathered from a woman under 30 in good health and CMV-seropositive. The CDR3 runs from the conserved cysteine through the conserved F or W. The D gene is left open where the match is weak. Only some rows state a clone size, as once, few, many or a class for expanded clones.

D: .
J: TRBJ1-2
V: TRBV5-1
size: .
CDR3: CASSTGTLLYGYTF
DNA: TGCGCCAGCTCAACAGGTACCTTGCTCTATGGCTACACCTTC

D: TRBD2
J: TRBJ2-1
V: TRBV19
size: .
CDR3: CASRNSLGGLSYNEQFF
DNA: TGTGCCAGTAGAAATTCCCTCGGGGGACTATCCTACAATGAGCAGTTCTTC

D: .
J: TRBJ1-1
V: TRBV18
size: .
CDR3: CASSPLGEGEHTEAFF
DNA: TGTGCCAGCTCACCTTTAGGTGAGGGGGAACACACTGAAGCTTTCTTT

D: TRBD1
J: TRBJ1-4
V: TRBV5-6
size: .
CDR3: CASSVGDRVNEKLFF
DNA: TGTGCCAGCAGCGTGGGAGACAGGGTGAATGAAAAACTGTTTTTT

D: .
J: TRBJ1-2
V: TRBV23-1
size: .
CDR3: CASPGTEGTDGYTF
DNA: TGCGCCAGTCCCGGGACGGAGGGGACGGATGGCTACACCTTC

D: .
J: TRBJ2-7
V: TRBV4-1
size: .
CDR3: CASSQDSAKGGGEQYF
DNA: TGCGCCAGCAGCCAAGATTCCGCAAAAGGAGGCGGCGAGCAGTACTTC

D: TRBD2
J: TRBJ2-7
V: TRBV7-9
size: .
CDR3: CATAGRKPGTSVYEQYF
DNA: TGTGCCACCGCTGGCAGGAAACCCGGGACTAGCGTCTACGAGCAGTACTTC

D: TRBD1
J: TRBJ1-2
V: TRBV18
size: .
CDR3: CASSPRTGPHGYTF
DNA: TGTGCCAGCTCACCTAGGACAGGCCCCCATGGCTACACCTTC

D: TRBD2
J: TRBJ2-7
V: TRBV4-2
size: .
CDR3: CASSHISGRRTYEQYF
DNA: TGTGCCAGCAGCCATATTAGCGGGAGAAGAACCTACGAGCAGTACTTC

D: .
J: TRBJ1-2
V: TRBV6-5
size: .
CDR3: CASSEVLQGYGYTF
DNA: TGTGCCAGCAGTGAAGTCTTACAGGGATATGGCTACACCTTC

D: TRBD1
J: TRBJ1-1
V: TRBV25-1
size: few
CDR3: CASRGQLRTEAFF
DNA: TGTGCCAGCAGGGGACAGTTGAGAACTGAAGCTTTCTTT

D: TRBD2
J: TRBJ2-3
V: TRBV28
size: once
CDR3: CASRLAGGPLTDTQYF
DNA: TGTGCCAGCAGACTAGCGGGAGGGCCGTTGACAGATACGCAGTATTTT

D: TRBD2
J: TRBJ2-7
V: TRBV4-2
size: .
CDR3: CASSQGASGTYEQYF
DNA: TGTGCCAGCAGCCAAGGGGCTAGCGGCACCTACGAGCAGTACTTC

D: .
J: TRBJ2-5
V: TRBV4-2
size: .
CDR3: CASSQDGAGRWQETQYF
DNA: TGTGCCAGCAGCCAAGATGGGGCGGGAAGGTGGCAAGAGACCCAGTACTTC

D: .
J: TRBJ2-1
V: TRBV6-1
size: .
CDR3: CASRTEGSNEQFF
DNA: TGTGCCAGCAGAACTGAGGGTTCCAATGAGCAGTTCTTC

D: .
J: TRBJ1-5
V: TRBV28
size: .
CDR3: CASTTRGVQGGVVNQPQHF
DNA: TGTGCCAGCACCACTCGGGGGGTCCAGGGTGGGGTCGTCAATCAGCCCCAGCATTTT